The entry below gives a single TCR beta chain sequence along with its context. The CDR3 spans 14 residues. The V and J ends lost 0 bases and 3 bases respectively, with 9 bases between them. CDR1 and CDR2 (germline): SGHTA, FQGNSA. The data were taken from a study of shared clonotypes between healthy human individuals. Method: immunoSEQ multiplex PCR; TCRdb's copy keeps in-frame clones and lacks some. The table lists around 980,000 clones, about 84% of them singletons. The rearrangement joins TRBV7-2 to TRBJ2-7; possible D gene TRBD1, 5 bases. Material for sequencing was memory CD4+ T cells from PBMCs. Noted subset: CD45RA-negative fraction. This TCR came from a man between 18 and 35 years old in good health. Some clones in this sample may be carry-over from other donors' samples. CDR3 in DNA: TGTGCCAGCAGCTTAGCGGGCAGGGACTACGAGCAGTACTTC. Encoded protein: CASSLAGRDYEQYF. Full variable domain (missing parts from reference TRBV7-2 and TRBJ2-7): GAGVSQSPSNKVTEKGKDVELRCDPISGHTALYWYRQSLGQGLEFLIYFQGNSAPDKSGLPSDRFSAERTGGSVSTLTIQRTQQEDSAVYLCASSLAGRDYEQYFGPGTRLTVT.